Below, one TCR beta chain is given with its context. Its cognate antigen is unknown. Germline values: CDR1 LNHDA, CDR2 SQIVND (reference sequence). This CDR3 comprises 17 residues. J gave up 6 bases and V 9 bases, and 15 bases lay outside the gene matches. Clones were read by immunoSEQ multiplex PCR, and TCRdb kept only the in-frame ones, dropping some. The sample lists about 120,000 clones, about 90% occurring once. The data belong to a study of T cell responses to AZD1222 COVID-19 vaccine. Findings of the study overall: A reported finding is that nearly half of spike-specific TCRs target unmutated variant regions. Donors skewed white British and female; clonal diversity was possibly underestimated.

The chain is built from TRBV19 and TRBJ2-3, with 13 bases matching TRBD2. The source of this sequence is an adult in good health. Here the sequenced sample was peripheral blood, taken on day 0 of AZD1222 vaccination. The CDR3 nucleotides read TGTGCCAGCCGATCACCAGGACTAGCGGGAGTGAGGGATACGCAGTATTTT. Residues: CASRSPGLAGVRDTQYF.